This T cell receptor beta chain appears in the sequencing data of a study of cytomegalovirus exposure and HLA in healthy donors. CDR1 is SGDLS and CDR2 is YYNGEE in the germline V gene. The CDR3 is 14 residues long. The V gene lost 4 bases and the J gene lost 2 bases, with 10 bases spanning the gap. In the PCR, 60 Vbeta and 13 Jbeta primers were used. The assay was immunoSEQ multiplex PCR, and TCRdb's table has in-frame clones only and misses some. The data show about 140,000 clones, roughly 74% seen once. The TCR was taken from a woman in her thirties or forties in good health and CMV-seropositive. What was sequenced was PBMCs. The J gene is TRBJ1-5, the V gene TRBV9; D may be TRBD1 (6 bases). CDR3 loop: CASSKQGGNQPQHF. CDR3 DNA sequence: TGTGCCAGCAGCAAACAGGGCGGCAATCAGCCCCAGCATTTT.